The text below deals with one T cell receptor (beta chain). What it binds is not known. This specimen comes from a study of Graves' ophthalmopathy and Graves' hyperthyroidism. Study results and caveats: In predicting ophthalmopathy progression, the model reached about 69% sensitivity and 72% to 85% specificity.

Trimming shortened V by 2 bases and J by 2 bases, and 7 bases separated the two germline ends. This CDR3 comprises 14 residues. From germline, CDR1 is GTSNPN and CDR2 SVGIG (reference sequence). Certain patients were not enrolled. These were patients with other autoimmune diseases, uncontrolled infections, pregnancy or lactation. PBMCs were density-gradient isolated from approximately 9.8 ml fresh blood. Amplification of TCR beta CDR3 regions used RNA transcripts. Second-round multiplex PCR came after a first-round RT-PCR that employed HTBI primers. TCRdb itself ran the multiplex PCR reads through MiXCR, one entry per CDR3 protein. The sample lists about 400,000 distinct CDR3 sequences; around 20% were seen once.

The V gene is TRBV30, the J gene TRBJ2-6; D is perhaps TRBD2 (6 bases). The receptor was derived from a woman younger than 30 with Graves' ophthalmopathy. Material: peripheral blood. This chain's CDR3 is CAWSPGAGANVLTF. The CDR3 nucleotides read TGTGCCTGGAGTCCGGGGGCTGGGGCCAACGTCCTGACTTTC. Full variable domain (missing parts from reference TRBV30 and TRBJ2-6): SQTIHQWPATLVQPVGSPLSLECTVEGTSNPNLYWYRQAAGRGLQLLFYSVGIGQISSEVPQNLSASRPQDRQFILSSKKLLLSDSGFYLCAWSPGAGANVLTFGAGSRLTVL.